These 28 T cell receptor beta chains came from one sample sequenced in a study of T cell clonality in common variable immunodeficiency. Only in-frame clones appear in the TCRdb table, and some are missing; sequencing was by immunoSEQ multiplex PCR. The repertoire consists of around 45,000 clones, none detected only once. Sequencing was performed on peripheral blood mononuclear cells. These receptors came from a person aged 18 to 75 in good health.

This clone was seen at least ten times. The read is 3 residues too short to cover the CDR3 end, so that end is filled in from the germline J gene. The J gene is TRBJ2-7, the V gene TRBV20-1, with D maybe TRBD2 (6 bases). The germline V and J ends were trimmed by 4 bases and 3 bases, with 16 bases remaining between them. Germline CDR1 is DFQATT and CDR2 is SNEGSKA (reference sequence). The CDR3 is 14 residues long. The sequenced CDR3 bases are TGCAGTGCTACCCCTGTGTGGACTAACTACGAG. Protein: CSATPVWTNYE. Given in full, the CDR3 is CSATPVWTNYEQYF.

This clone came up many times. Read sequence stops 3 residues before the CDR3 end, and the germline J gene provides the missing end. The rearrangement joins TRBV10-3 to TRBJ2-7; tentatively, D is TRBD2 (5 bases). The V gene's germline CDR1 is ENHRY and CDR2 SYGVKD. V lost 2 bases, J lost 2 bases, and 13 bases lay in between. This CDR3 region has 15 residues. CDR3 region: CAISEELGKAYEQYF. The CDR3 bases that were read are TGTGCCATCAGTGAGGAACTAGGTAAAGCCTACGAG.

This clone appeared many times. The CDR3 is cut off 3 residues early in the read; its end comes from the germline J gene. This chain joins TRBV7-9 and TRBJ1-4; D perhaps matches TRBD1 (6 bases). The CDR3 loop spans 15 amino acids. With 1 base removed from V and 0 bases from J, the gap between germline ends came to 6 bases. Germline V gene lookup returns CDR1 SEHNR and CDR2 FQNEAQ (reference sequence). Here the CDR3 reads CASSLGTATNEKLFF. The CDR3 DNA, read in part, is TGTGCCAGCAGCTTAGGGACAGCAACTAATGAAAAA.

This clone was seen more than once but under ten times. From the germline J gene comes the end of the CDR3, since the read stops 3 residues before it. This chain links TRBV18 with TRBJ2-2, with D possibly being TRBD1 (6 bases). The CDR3 has 15 residues. In germline, CDR1 is KGHSH, CDR2 LQKENI. Here the CDR3 reads CASSPRQDNNSPLFF. CDR3 DNA, as far as it was read: TGTGCCAGCTCACCTCGACAGGATAATAATTCACCG. The full variable domain, rest sourced from reference TRBV18 and TRBJ2-2, is NAGVMQNPRHLVRRRGQEARLRCSPMKGHSHVYWYRQLPEEGLKFMVYLQKENIIDESGMPKERFSAEFPKEGPSILRIQQVVRGDSAAYFCASSPRQDNNSPLFFGEGSRLTVL.

Concerning this clone: The read comes to an end 3 residues before the CDR3 does, leaving the germline J gene to fill in the end. V is TRBV6-2 or TRBV6-3 and J is TRBJ2-7; D may be TRBD2 (5 bases). The length of the CDR3 is 17 residues. Germline CDR1 is MNHEY and CDR2 is SVGEGT. The V gene lost 2 bases and the J gene lost 0 bases, with 17 bases spanning the gap. CDR3 loop: CASSYSSSGLSSYEQYF. The sequenced part of the CDR3 DNA is TGTGCCAGCAGTTACAGTTCGAGCGGTCTCAGCTCCTACGAG.

This clone was recorded at least ten times. The CDR3 extends 3 residues past the end of the read, so its final part is completed from the germline J gene. The chain has TRBV5-1 and TRBJ2-3; D unclear. CDR3 length equals 12 residues. Per germline, CDR1 SGHRS and CDR2 YFSETQ. The germline V and J ends were trimmed by 4 bases and 2 bases, with 5 bases remaining between them. CDR3 protein: CASSPNTDTQYF. Partial CDR3 DNA: TGCGCCAGCAGCCCAAACACAGATACG.

This clone was counted at least ten times. Read data end 3 residues before the CDR3 end; the end is taken from the germline J gene. This chain uses TRBV4-1 with TRBJ2-7, with a weak D call TRBD2 (5 bases). Germline V gene lookup returns CDR1 MGHRA and CDR2 YSYEKL. The germline V and J ends were trimmed by 1 base and 3 bases, with 13 bases remaining between them. The CDR3 sequence is 15 residues long. CDR3 in amino acids: CASSQVSGLNYEQYF. CDR3 DNA (partial): TGCGCCAGCAGCCAAGTGTCAGGACTCAACTACGAG.

This clone was observed at least ten times. The sequence runs out 3 residues before the end of the CDR3; the remainder is reconstructed from the germline J gene. The chain uses TRBV12-3 or TRBV12-4 and TRBJ2-5, with D perhaps TRBD1 (6 bases). This CDR3 is built from 14 residues. Deletions cut 7 bases from V and 5 bases from J, with 17 bases between. The sequenced CDR3 bases are TGTGCCAGCACCAGGGACATCGGCGGGGAGACC. Protein product: CASTRDIGGET. The full CDR3 sequence reads CASTRDIGGETQYF.

This clone was seen at least ten times. The CDR3 end falls 3 residues outside the read, so it is completed with the germline J gene. The rearrangement links TRBV5-1 to TRBJ2-1; 8 positions match TRBD2. The CDR3 loop spans 14 amino acids. The V and J ends lost 4 bases and 9 bases, in that order; junction bases with no gene match: 9. CDR1 and CDR2 (germline): SGHRS, YFSETQ. CDR3 DNA, as far as it was read: TGCGCCAGCAGCATAATACCAACTAGCGGTGAG. Translated, it gives CASSIIPTSGE. The full CDR3 sequence reads CASSIIPTSGEQFF.

This clone appeared a few times. Read data end 3 residues before the CDR3 end; the end is taken from the germline J gene. The rearrangement links TRBV6-9 to TRBJ1-1; D is unclear. V gave up 4 bases and J gave up 4 bases, with 22 bases separating them. Per germline, CDR1 MNHGY and CDR2 SVAAGI. This CDR3 has 17 amino acids. CDR3 DNA, as far as it was read: TGTGCCAGCAGTTTTCACCTGAGGGTAATCTTCTTCACTGAA. The encoded protein is CASSFHLRVIFFTE. The complete CDR3 protein is CASSFHLRVIFFTEAFF.

In regard to this clone: Being one base from a much bigger clone, this may be a read error. The read stops 3 residues short of the end of the CDR3; the missing end is completed from the germline J gene. The chain couples TRBV30 to TRBJ2-2, with 8 bases lining up with TRBD1. The CDR3 runs 15 residues. From germline, CDR1 is GTSNPN and CDR2 SVGIG (reference sequence). The part of the CDR3 DNA that was read is TGTGCCTGGAGTCAATGGCGACAGGGGTCTGAAAAG. Residues: CAWSQWRQGSEK. The complete CDR3 protein is CAWSQWRQGSEKLFF.

This clone has a count of ten or more. The CDR3 end falls 3 residues outside the read, so it is completed with the germline J gene. J is TRBJ1-2 and V is TRBV12-3 or TRBV12-4; no clear D gene. The V gene lost 6 bases and the J gene lost 3 bases, with 5 bases spanning the gap. The CDR3 spans 11 residues. This CDR3 is CASRQYYGYTF. Partial CDR3 DNA: TGTGCCAGCAGGCAGTACTATGGC.

In this sample, this clone turned up many times. Read data end 3 residues before the CDR3 end; the end is taken from the germline J gene. The chain links TRBV14 to TRBJ2-7; 8 bases match TRBD1. CDR3 length: 15 residues. From germline, CDR1 is SGHDN and CDR2 FVKESK. V lost 4 bases, J lost 6 bases, and 11 bases stayed unmatched. The part of the CDR3 DNA that was read is TGTGCCAGCAGCCTTACCGGGACAGGATTCGGCGAG. Amino acid sequence: CASSLTGTGFGE. The whole CDR3 is CASSLTGTGFGEQYF.

Concerning this clone itself: The CDR3 extends 3 residues past the end of the read, so its final part is completed from the germline J gene. The rearrangement links TRBV5-1 to TRBJ2-5; 12 bases are shared with TRBD2. Germline V gives CDR1 SGHRS, CDR2 YFSETQ. Trimming took 5 bases from V and 3 from J; bases not matched to a gene: 5. The length of the CDR3 is 15 residues. CDR3 protein: CASSPRLAGEETQYF. The covered CDR3 bases are TGCGCCAGCAGTCCACGACTAGCGGGGGAAGAGACC.

This clone appeared many times. The read stops 3 residues short of the end of the CDR3; the missing end is completed from the germline J gene. The chain is built from TRBV18 and TRBJ1-2; D remains ambiguous. Trimming removed 2 bases at V and 6 bases at J, with 13 bases between. Looked up from germline, CDR1 is KGHSH and CDR2 is LQKENI. There are 14 residues in the CDR3. The CDR3 here is CASSPFRGWDGYTF. CDR3 DNA (partial): TGTGCCAGCTCACCATTCCGGGGTTGGGATGGC.

This clone showed up many times. The DNA ends 3 residues before the CDR3 does, and the rest of the CDR3 is filled in from the germline J gene. The rearrangement joins TRBV5-1 to TRBJ2-5; 8 bases match TRBD2. V gave up 7 bases and J gave up 2 bases; unmatched junction bases: 4. Germline V gene data show CDR1 as SGHRS and CDR2 as YFSETQ. The CDR3 length is 13 residues. CDR3 sequence: CASGSSGQETQYF. The sequenced CDR3 bases are TGCGCCAGCGGGTCTAGCGGGCAAGAGACC.

This clone has at least ten counts. The read ends 3 residues before the CDR3 terminus; that terminus is restored from the germline J gene. The chain carries TRBV6-4 and TRBJ2-6; D unclear. This CDR3 comprises 19 residues. With 0 bases removed from V and 0 bases from J, the gap between germline ends came to 15 bases. The germline CDR1 and CDR2 sequences are MRHNA and SNTAGT. CDR3: CASSDSGIGSSSGANVLTF. The sequenced part of the CDR3 DNA is TGTGCCAGCAGTGACTCAGGAATAGGCTCTAGCTCTGGGGCCAACGTC.

This clone was observed many times. The read ends 3 residues early relative to the CDR3; the germline J gene fills the gap. The rearrangement links TRBV5-6 to TRBJ2-7, with 8 bases identical to TRBD1. Looked up from germline, CDR1 is SGHDT and CDR2 is YYEEEE. The CDR3 consists of 13 residues. J gave up 4 bases and V 0 bases, and 0 bases lay outside the gene matches. This CDR3 is CASSLDRGYEQYF. CDR3 DNA (partial): TGTGCCAGCAGCTTGGACAGGGGGTACGAG.

This clone was recorded at least ten times. The CDR3 is cut off 3 residues early in the read; its end comes from the germline J gene. The rearrangement joins TRBV12-3 or TRBV12-4 to TRBJ2-2, with 8 bases that match TRBD1. Losses at the gene ends were 6 bases for V and 0 bases for J; bases not matched to a gene: 3. The length of the CDR3 is 15 residues. The CDR3 bases that were read are TGTGCCAGCAGACCAGGGGGCGCGAACACCGGGGAG. It yields the protein CASRPGGANTGE. The entire CDR3 reads CASRPGGANTGELFF.

This clone was detected ten times or more. Read coverage stops 3 residues before the CDR3 terminus; the germline J gene supplies the remainder. This sequence joins TRBV5-1 and TRBJ1-2, with TRBD1 matching over 8 bases. The CDR3 runs 14 residues. V dropped 0 bases and J dropped 5; count of bases not matched to a gene: 3. The germline V gene has CDR1 SGHRS and CDR2 YFSETQ. CDR3 region: CASSLGQGYYGYTF. CDR3 DNA (partial): TGCGCCAGCAGCTTGGGACAGGGGTATTATGGC.

This clone was seen at least ten times. The sequenced fragment ends 3 residues before the CDR3 boundary, so the rest is inferred from the germline J gene. This chain uses TRBV20-1 with TRBJ2-5; D might be TRBD1 (5 bases). CDR1 and CDR2 from the germline V gene are DFQATT and SNEGSKA (reference sequence). The CDR3 is made up of 13 amino acids. Trimming left V 2 bases short and J 4 bases short, with 11 bases between. CDR3 loop: CSARQGASETQYF. The covered CDR3 bases are TGCAGTGCTAGACAGGGCGCGTCAGAGACC.

Many counts were recorded for this clone. The CDR3 goes on 3 residues after the read ends, and that part is filled in from the germline J gene. The chain links TRBV5-1 to TRBJ1-4; TRBD1 matches at 7 bases. V shed 1 base and J 4 bases; nucleotides not matched to a gene: 1. In germline, CDR1 is SGHRS, CDR2 YFSETQ. CDR3 length equals 14 residues. The part of the CDR3 DNA that was read is TGCGCCAGCAGCTTGCAGGGGGATAATGAAAAA. Residues: CASSLQGDNEK. The complete CDR3 reads CASSLQGDNEKLFF.

There are many counts of this clone. The sequenced fragment ends 3 residues before the CDR3 boundary, so the rest is inferred from the germline J gene. The genes are TRBV6-7 and TRBJ1-4; D not certain. TRBV6-7 falls under the ORF class, with uncertain function. V was clipped by 0 bases and J by 8 bases, with 13 bases between them. This CDR3 is 15 amino acids long. The CDR3 reads CASSYSSVQPEKLFF. The CDR3 bases that were read are TGTGCCAGCAGTTACTCGTCGGTGCAACCCGAAAAA.

This clone has at least ten counts. The read ends 3 residues early relative to the CDR3; the germline J gene fills the gap. The genes are TRBV4-1 and TRBJ2-7; a possible D gene is TRBD1 (6 bases). V lost 2 bases to trimming and J lost 4 bases, with 9 bases between them. The V gene's germline CDR1 is MGHRA and CDR2 YSYEKL. There are 13 residues in the CDR3. CDR3 loop: CASSQRQGYEQYF. CDR3 bases read: TGCGCCAGCAGCCAACGTCAGGGGTACGAG.

This clone was observed at least ten times. Read coverage stops 3 residues before the CDR3 terminus; the germline J gene supplies the remainder. The J gene is TRBJ2-7, the V gene TRBV5-6; TRBD1 matches 7 bases. CDR1 and CDR2 from the germline V gene are SGHDT and YYEEEE. The CDR3 is 15 amino acids. The V and J ends lost 0 bases and 6 bases, in that order; junction bases with no gene match: 9. This chain's CDR3 is CASSLGGVRGREQYF. Incomplete CDR3 DNA: TGTGCCAGCAGCTTGGGGGGAGTTAGGGGGCGCGAG.

Many counts were recorded for this clone. Read coverage stops 3 residues before the CDR3 terminus; the germline J gene supplies the remainder. The chain uses TRBV19 and TRBJ2-5, with a possible D match to TRBD1 (6 bases). This CDR3 is built from 15 residues. Germline loops: CDR1 LNHDA, CDR2 SQIVND (reference sequence). The V gene lost 1 base and the J gene lost 4 bases, with 13 bases spanning the gap. This chain's CDR3 is CASSIAGKGGETQYF. The sequenced part of the CDR3 DNA is TGTGCCAGTAGTATAGCTGGGAAAGGGGGAGAGACC.

This clone has only a few counts. The read is 3 residues too short to cover the CDR3 end, so that end is filled in from the germline J gene. The rearrangement joins TRBV11-3 to TRBJ2-1; TRBD2 agrees at 7 bases. Germline assignment: CDR1 SGHNT and CDR2 YENEEA. The CDR3 loop spans 15 amino acids. Trimming removed 5 bases from V and 5 bases from J; junction bases left unmatched: 9. The covered CDR3 bases are TGTGCCAGCAGCCGAGGACTAGAAAAAAACAATGAG. Its translation is CASSRGLEKNNE. The CDR3 in full is CASSRGLEKNNEQFF.

This clone was recorded at least ten times. The DNA read from the CDR3 is TGTGCCAGCAGTTACTGGGGCTCCAGCTCTGGGGCCAACGTC. Its protein product is CASSYWGSSSGANV. The complete CDR3 reads CASSYWGSSSGANVLTF. This chain connects TRBV6-2 or TRBV6-3 to TRBJ2-6; tentative D call: TRBD1 (5 bases). The read ends 3 residues before the CDR3 terminus; that terminus is restored from the germline J gene. Trimming removed 1 base from V and 0 bases from J, with 10 bases in between. CDR1 MNHEY and CDR2 SVGEGT come from the germline V gene. The CDR3 extends over 17 amino acids.